This is a list of T cell receptor beta chains from one sample in a study of CD8 T cells in Susac syndrome. TCRdb reprocessed the immunoSEQ multiplex PCR reads with MiXCR, giving one entry per CDR3 protein. Of 150,000 to 250,000 distinct CDR3 sequences listed, more than 90% were seen once; the top ten hold roughly 0.088%. Sample: CD4+ T cells from PBMCs. Receptor source: a human donor with multiple sclerosis. The CDR3 runs from the conserved cysteine through the conserved F or W. The D gene is left open where the match is weak. The size entry is marked missing in some rows and otherwise reads once, few, many or a size class.

D gene: TRBD2; clone size: NA; J gene: TRBJ2-1; V gene: TRBV9; CDR3 DNA: TGTGCCAGCAGCGAAAGACTAGCGGGAGCCTACAATGAGCAGTTCTTC; CDR3 protein: CASSERLAGAYNEQFF
D gene: NA; clone size: NA; J gene: TRBJ2-1; V gene: TRBV20-1; CDR3 DNA: TGCAGTGCTAGCGCCCTTCCGGGCCACTTGGGGCTAAGGTACAATGAGCAGTTCTTC; CDR3 protein: CSASALPGHLGLRYNEQFF
D gene: TRBD2; clone size: NA; J gene: TRBJ2-7; V gene: TRBV30; CDR3 DNA: TGTGCCTGGATAAGAACTAGCGGGACCTACGAGCAGTACTTC; CDR3 protein: CAWIRTSGTYEQYF
D gene: NA; clone size: NA; J gene: TRBJ2-1; V gene: TRBV24-1; CDR3 DNA: TGTGCCACCAGTGATTATACTCCTGAGCAGTTCTTC; CDR3 protein: CATSDYTPEQFF
D gene: NA; clone size: few; J gene: TRBJ2-3; V gene: TRBV30; CDR3 DNA: TGTGCCTGGAGTCCCGGTACAGATACGCAGTATTTT; CDR3 protein: CAWSPGTDTQYF
D gene: TRBD1; clone size: NA; J gene: TRBJ2-1; V gene: TRBV2; CDR3 DNA: TGTGCCAGCAGTCCCGACAGGGGCAATGAGCAGTTCTTC; CDR3 protein: CASSPDRGNEQFF
D gene: NA; clone size: NA; J gene: TRBJ1-5; V gene: TRBV25-1; CDR3 DNA: TGTGCCAGCAGTATTGCAGGGCCCAGCAATCAGCCCCAGCATTTT; CDR3 protein: CASSIAGPSNQPQHF
D gene: NA; clone size: NA; J gene: TRBJ1-1; V gene: TRBV7-2; CDR3 DNA: TGTGCCAGCAGCTTAGTGGTCAGCAACACTGAAGCTTTCTTT; CDR3 protein: CASSLVVSNTEAFF
D gene: NA; clone size: NA; J gene: TRBJ1-5; V gene: TRBV24-1; CDR3 DNA: TGTGCCACCTCAACGCCCGGTCAGCCCCAGCATTTT; CDR3 protein: CATSTPGQPQHF
D gene: NA; clone size: NA; J gene: TRBJ2-1; V gene: TRBV2; CDR3 DNA: TGTGCCAGCCACAGATACAGGAACAATGAGCAGTTCTTC; CDR3 protein: CASHRYRNNEQFF
D gene: TRBD1; clone size: once; J gene: TRBJ1-5; V gene: TRBV20-1; CDR3 DNA: TGCAGTGCCGAAAGGGACAGGGCGAATCAGCCCCAGCATTTT; CDR3 protein: CSAERDRANQPQHF
D gene: TRBD1; clone size: NA; J gene: TRBJ2-1; V gene: TRBV7-6; CDR3 DNA: TGTGCCAGCAGCCCCCGGGACAGGAGCCGAAATAAGCAGTTCTTC; CDR3 protein: CASSPRDRSRNKQFF
D gene: NA; clone size: NA; J gene: TRBJ2-3; V gene: TRBV5-6; CDR3 DNA: TGTGCCAGCAGCTTAGTAACAGGAATTAGCACAGATACGCAGTATTTT; CDR3 protein: CASSLVTGISTDTQYF
D gene: NA; clone size: NA; J gene: TRBJ2-7; V gene: TRBV15; CDR3 DNA: TGTGCCACCAGCAGAGATATTGGGCCGGTACAGGATTCCTACGAGCAGTACTTC; CDR3 protein: CATSRDIGPVQDSYEQYF
D gene: TRBD1; clone size: NA; J gene: TRBJ1-1; V gene: TRBV7-9; CDR3 DNA: TGTGCCAGCAGCCCAAGCGGACAGGCCCTTGAAGCTTTCTTT; CDR3 protein: CASSPSGQALEAFF